Presented here are 16 T cell receptor beta chains from one specimen sequenced in a study of siplizumab effects on memory and regulatory T cells. Assay: immunoSEQ multiplex PCR; the TCRdb copy retains only in-frame clones and omits some. Of about 68,000 clones in the sample, roughly 93% were seen once. The sequenced sample consisted of CD8+ T cells sorted from blood. These receptors were taken from a human donor in good health.

V and J are TRBV13 and TRBJ2-5; maybe TRBD2 (5 bases). V was pared by 7 bases and J by 0 bases, with 12 bases between. CDR1 PRHDT and CDR2 FYEKMQ come from the germline V gene (reference sequence). This CDR3 is 14 amino acids long. In nucleotides, the CDR3 is TGTGCCAGCACCCTAGCCGGGCACCAAGAGACCCAGTACTTC. Its translation: CASTLAGHQETQYF.

This chain uses TRBV28 with TRBJ2-7; D may be TRBD1 (6 bases). The CDR3 contains 14 residues. V was pared by 11 bases and J by 5 bases, with 22 bases between. The V gene's germline CDR1 is MDHEN and CDR2 SYDVKM. DNA of the CDR3: TGTGCCGTGTCAGAAACAGGGTCCTATGACGAGCAGTACTTC. It translates to CAVSETGSYDEQYF.

V usage is TRBV12-5 and J usage is TRBJ2-7, with 14 bases aligning to TRBD2. Germline assignment: CDR1 LGHNT and CDR2 FRNRAP. With V trimmed by 5 bases and J by 3 bases, 6 bases remained unmatched. This CDR3 is built from 16 residues. This CDR3 reads CASGSGTSGGLYEQYF. CDR3 coding DNA: TGTGCTAGTGGTAGCGGGACTAGCGGGGGCCTCTACGAGCAGTACTTC.

The V gene is TRBV9, the J gene TRBJ2-3; TRBD1 might be the D (5 bases). Looked up from germline, CDR1 is SGDLS and CDR2 is YYNGEE. This CDR3 is built from 13 residues. Trimming cost V 5 bases and J 5 bases, with 12 bases left between them. CDR3 protein: CASRGPVEDTQYF. CDR3 coding DNA: TGTGCCAGCAGGGGGCCGGTGGAAGATACGCAGTATTTT. Based on the CDR3 plus reference TRBV9 and TRBJ2-3, the full variable domain is DSGVTQTPKHLITATGQRVTLRCSPRSGDLSVYWYQQSLDQGLQFLIQYYNGEERAKGNILERFSAQQFPDLHSELNLSSLELGDSALYFCASRGPVEDTQYFGPGTRLTVL.

This chain uses TRBV7-9 with TRBJ2-2, with a possible D match to TRBD1 (6 bases). This CDR3 has 15 residues. From germline, CDR1 is SEHNR and CDR2 FQNEAQ (reference sequence). V was cut by 1 base and J by 3 bases, with 9 bases left in between. The CDR3 DNA reads TGTGCCAGCAGCTTAGGACAGGCGCACACCGGGGAGCTGTTTTTT. This codes for CASSLGQAHTGELFF.

The chain combines TRBV6-1 with TRBJ1-1; D not certain. The CDR3 is made up of 13 amino acids. V was pared by 10 bases and J by 4 bases, with 16 bases between. CDR1 and CDR2 from the germline V gene are MNHNS and SASEGT. Here the CDR3 DNA reads TGTGCCACCCTGATAGGCGGCCTCACTGAAGCTTTCTTT. Its translation: CATLIGGLTEAFF.

The chain joins TRBV5-1 to TRBJ1-1; 8 bases agree with TRBD1. With V trimmed by 0 bases and J by 0 bases, 7 bases remained unmatched. Germline V lookup: CDR1 SGHRS, CDR2 YFSETQ. The CDR3 runs to 17 residues. CDR3 protein: CASSLGRTGIMNTEAFF. In DNA, the CDR3 is TGCGCCAGCAGCTTGGGAAGGACAGGGATCATGAACACTGAAGCTTTCTTT. Supplemented by reference TRBV5-1 and TRBJ1-1, the full variable domain reads KAGVTQTPRYLIKTRGQQVTLSCSPISGHRSVSWYQQTPGQGLQFLFEYFSETQRNKGNFPGRFSGRQFSNSRSEMNVSTLELGDSALYLCASSLGRTGIMNTEAFFGQGTRLTVV.

The genes are TRBV7-9 and TRBJ2-3; 11 bases match TRBD2. The CDR3 is 18 amino acids. The V gene's germline CDR1 is SEHNR and CDR2 FQNEAQ (reference sequence). Unmatched junction bases numbered 11, after V lost 1 base and J lost 5 bases. CDR3 sequence reads: CASSLEPLAGGSLDTQYF. The CDR3 DNA follows: TGTGCCAGCAGCTTAGAACCCCTAGCGGGGGGCTCGTTAGATACGCAGTATTTT.

The chain is built from TRBV2 and TRBJ2-1; D possibly corresponds to TRBD2 (6 bases). V was pared by 6 bases and J by 4 bases, with 7 bases between. Germline CDR1 is SNHLY and CDR2 is FYNNEI. The CDR3 loop spans 12 amino acids. The CDR3 nucleotides read TGTGCCAGCAGAGGGACTTACAATGAGCAGTTCTTC. Protein sequence: CASRGTYNEQFF.

The chain carries TRBV2 and TRBJ2-1; 9 nucleotides agree with TRBD1. Germline V gene lookup returns CDR1 SNHLY and CDR2 FYNNEI. The CDR3 is made up of 14 amino acids. V shed 7 bases, J shed 3 bases, and the junction held 4 bases outside the gene matches. CDR3 nucleotides: TGTGCCAGCACCGACAGGGGGGGCTACAATGAGCAGTTCTTC. This gives the protein CASTDRGGYNEQFF.

A single count supports this clone. The V call is TRBV7-2, the J call TRBJ1-5; D gene unclear. This CDR3 spans 15 amino acids. CDR1 SGHTA and CDR2 FQGNSA come from the germline V gene. Trimming left V 1 base short and J 0 bases short, with 7 bases between. CDR3 coding DNA: TGTGCCAGCAGCTTAGACAGTTATAGCAATCAGCCCCAGCATTTT. Protein: CASSLDSYSNQPQHF. Together with reference TRBV7-2 and TRBJ1-5, the CDR3 gives the full variable domain: GAGVSQSPSNKVTEKGKDVELRCDPISGHTALYWYRQSLGQGLEFLIYFQGNSAPDKSGLPSDRFSAERTGGSVSTLTIQRTQQEDSAVYLCASSLDSYSNQPQHFGDGTRLSIL.

V is TRBV2 and J is TRBJ2-5; TRBD1 or TRBD2 may be the D gene (6 bases each). Germline V gene sequence: CDR1 SNHLY, CDR2 FYNNEI. Deletions cut 6 bases from V and 5 bases from J, with 13 bases between. The CDR3 runs to 13 residues. The CDR3 is CASREGGAETQYF. The CDR3, as DNA: TGTGCCAGCAGGGAGGGGGGCGCGGAGACCCAGTACTTC.

This rearrangement joins TRBV7-9 to TRBJ2-7; weak D call: TRBD1 (6 bases). The ends were cut back, 4 bases at V and 3 bases at J, with 13 bases in the middle. The CDR3 consists of 14 residues. Per the germline V gene, CDR1 is SEHNR and CDR2 is FQNEAQ (reference sequence). The DNA of the CDR3 is TGTGCCAGCAGCTATTCAGGGGAAGTCTACGAGCAGTACTTC. This gives the protein CASSYSGEVYEQYF.

The chain recombines TRBV29-1 with TRBJ2-7, with 14 bases lining up with TRBD2. Trimming cost V 1 base and J 5 bases; bases outside gene matches: 16. Germline assignment: CDR1 SQVTM and CDR2 ANQGSEA. This CDR3 is 19 amino acids long. The CDR3 loop is CSVEVVGGPQGLAGDEQYF. In DNA form, the CDR3 reads TGCAGCGTTGAAGTCGTGGGGGGCCCGCAGGGACTAGCGGGGGACGAGCAGTACTTC.

The sample holds a few counts of this clone. This chain joins TRBV4-2 and TRBJ1-1; D unresolved. The germline V and J ends were trimmed by 3 bases and 3 bases, with 8 bases remaining between them. Germline V CDR1 and CDR2: LGHNA, YNFKEQ. The CDR3 covers 13 residues. CDR3 in amino acids: CASSHLGDTEAFF. CDR3 DNA sequence: TGTGCCAGCAGCCACCTGGGAGACACTGAAGCTTTCTTT.

The V call is TRBV14, the J call TRBJ2-7; the match to TRBD1 covers 8 bases. The CDR3 sequence is 15 residues long. J was trimmed by 3 bases and V by 1 base; bases with no gene match: 5. The germline V gene has CDR1 SGHDN and CDR2 FVKESK. The CDR3 nucleotides are TGTGCCAGCAGCCAAGCGACAGGGGCCCTCTACGAGCAGTACTTC. Translated, it gives CASSQATGALYEQYF.